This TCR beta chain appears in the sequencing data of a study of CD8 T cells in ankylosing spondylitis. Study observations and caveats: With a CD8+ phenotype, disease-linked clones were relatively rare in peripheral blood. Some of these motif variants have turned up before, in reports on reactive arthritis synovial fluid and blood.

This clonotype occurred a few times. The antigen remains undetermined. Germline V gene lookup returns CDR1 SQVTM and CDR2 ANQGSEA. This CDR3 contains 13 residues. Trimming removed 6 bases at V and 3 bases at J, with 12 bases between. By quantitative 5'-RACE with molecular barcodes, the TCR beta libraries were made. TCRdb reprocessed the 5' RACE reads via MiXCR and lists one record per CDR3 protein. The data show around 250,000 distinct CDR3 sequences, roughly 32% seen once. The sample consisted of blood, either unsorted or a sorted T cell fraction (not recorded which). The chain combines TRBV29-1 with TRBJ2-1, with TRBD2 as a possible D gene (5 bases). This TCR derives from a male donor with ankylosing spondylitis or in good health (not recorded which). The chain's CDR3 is CSVPGGGYNEQFF. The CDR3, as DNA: TGCAGCGTCCCTGGAGGCGGCTACAATGAGCAGTTCTTC.